Below are 2 T cell receptor beta chains sequenced from a single sample in a study of beta chain features in type 1 diabetes. As every portion of the isolated RNA was reverse transcribed, the sequencing read expressed TCRB transcripts. TCRdb keeps only in-frame clones here, not all; method: immunoSEQ multiplex PCR. Found here are more than 150,000 clones, 11% of them singletons; the top ten hold approximately 2%. The sequenced material came from central memory CD4+ T cells from blood. These receptors were taken from a man younger than 30 in good health.

Only a few counts were recorded for this clone. The V call is TRBV2, the J call TRBJ2-7; TRBD2 aligns across 9 bases. The junction had 0 bases not matched to a gene; V was cut back by 5 bases and J by 4 bases. The CDR3 is 12 amino acids. Germline V gives CDR1 SNHLY, CDR2 FYNNEI. CDR3 sequence reads: CASSSGRYEQYF. CDR3 nucleotide sequence: TGTGCCAGCAGTAGCGGGAGGTACGAGCAGTACTTC.

The sample holds a few counts of this clone. This chain links TRBV30 with TRBJ2-3; 10 nucleotides line up with TRBD2. The V gene end was trimmed by 2 bases and the J gene end by 7 bases; junction bases not matched to a gene: 15. Germline values: CDR1 GTSNPN, CDR2 SVGIG (reference sequence). The CDR3 has 17 residues. The CDR3 reads CAWSMQGSGGIINTQYF. The CDR3 DNA follows: TGTGCCTGGAGTATGCAGGGTAGCGGGGGGATAATAAATACGCAGTATTTT.